The text below deals with one T cell receptor (beta chain). The antigen is unknown. Quantitative 5'-RACE with molecular barcodes was used to make the TCR beta libraries. In TCRdb, the 5' RACE reads were re-called with MiXCR into one record per CDR3 protein. The sample carries approximately 250,000 distinct CDR3 sequences, 20% to 30% recorded once. The data are from a study of CD8 T cells in ankylosing spondylitis. The CDR3 sequence is 13 residues long. Trimming pared 8 bases from V and 5 bases from J, leaving 13 bases between. Per germline, CDR1 ENHRY and CDR2 SYGVKD. Study-level points and caveats: Typical of ankylosing spondylitis blood, it appeared, was a TCR beta motif of 7 or 8 highly homologous variants. Matched synovial fluid from ankylosing spondylitis patients was reported to be enriched for disease-linked clones.

This clonotype originated in a male donor with ankylosing spondylitis or in good health (not recorded which). The sequencing sample was made of blood, either unsorted or a sorted T cell fraction (not recorded which). The gene calls are TRBV10-3 and TRBJ2-1, with a possible D match to TRBD2 (6 bases). CDR3 sequence (DNA): TGTGCCATCTGGGCGGGGAGTAACAATGAGCAGTTCTTC. Translated: CAIWAGSNNEQFF.